This is a list of T cell receptor beta chains from one sample in a study of T cells in Graves' hyperthyroidism and ophthalmopathy. In TCRdb, the multiplex PCR reads were re-called with MiXCR into one record per CDR3 protein. The profile shows a few hundred thousand distinct CDR3 sequences, about 16% of them singletons. The sequenced material came from blood. Receptors originate from a woman aged 25 to 39 with Graves' hyperthyroidism. CDR3s include the opening cysteine and the closing phenylalanine or tryptophan. Each record gives: D gene, J gene, clone size, V gene, CDR3 DNA, CDR3 protein. A D gene is named only where the DNA matches it firmly. Not all rows give a size; the values are once, few, many and, for expanded clones, a class.

>.|TRBJ2-7|many|TRBV28
TGTGCCAGCAGTTTCGTCACGGCGGGTTCTCTGTGGGAGCAGTACTTC
CASSFVTAGSLWEQYF
>.|TRBJ1-4|.|TRBV6-1
TGTGCCAGCAGTACTACAGGAGAAAAACTGTTTTTT
CASSTTGEKLFF
>TRBD1|TRBJ1-2|.|TRBV12-3/TRBV12-4
TGTGCCAGCAGTTTTCAGGGGGCCGGCGGCTACACCTTC
CASSFQGAGGYTF
>TRBD2|TRBJ2-7|many|TRBV27
TGTGCCAGCAATACACTAGCGGGAGACTCCTACGAGCAGTACTTC
CASNTLAGDSYEQYF
>TRBD2|TRBJ2-1|many|TRBV7-2
TGTGCCAGCAGACACCGGCCCCTAGCGGGAGCGGGCCTATCCTACAATGAGCAGTTCTTC
CASRHRPLAGAGLSYNEQFF
>TRBD2|TRBJ2-5|many|TRBV6-1
TGTGCCAGCAGACATGCGGGACTAGGCCGCCCCTCGGCAGGGACCCAGTACTTC
CASRHAGLGRPSAGTQYF
>TRBD1|TRBJ2-7|many|TRBV7-9
TGTGCCAGCAGCAGGGACAGGGGGTCTCTCTTTAGGGAGCAGTACTTC
CASSRDRGSLFREQYF
>TRBD2|TRBJ2-3|few|TRBV3-1
TGTGCCAGCAGCCCCCCGCTAGCGGGAGGGACAGATACGCAGTATTTT
CASSPPLAGGTDTQYF
>TRBD2|TRBJ2-1|once|TRBV24-1
TGTGCCACCAGTGATTCACGACTAGCGGGAGAAAAGTTCAGTGAGCAGTTCTTC
CATSDSRLAGEKFSEQFF
>TRBD1|TRBJ1-1|.|TRBV9
TGTGCCAGCAGCGGTAGACAGGGGACCCCGAACACTGAAGCTTTCTTT
CASSGRQGTPNTEAFF
>.|TRBJ2-3|many|TRBV3-1
TGTGCCAGCAGCCGTCGAGGGAGCACAGATACGCAGTATTTT
CASSRRGSTDTQYF
>.|TRBJ2-6|many|TRBV27
TGTGCCAGCAGTTTAAGGGGGGCCATCATAGCTGGGGCCAACGTCCTGACTTTC
CASSLRGAIIAGANVLTF
>TRBD1|TRBJ2-7|many|TRBV2
TGTGCCAGCAGGTACAGGGGTGACGAGCAGTACTTC
CASRYRGDEQYF
>.|TRBJ2-7|few|TRBV15
TGTGCCACCAGCAGAGATCGACGCTCCGAGCAGTACTTC
CATSRDRRSEQYF
>.|TRBJ2-6|.|TRBV10-3
TGTGCCAGCAGTCACCCGGGGGGACAGCTGAGCTCTGGGGCCAACGTCCTGACTTTC
CASSHPGGQLSSGANVLTF
>.|TRBJ1-1|.|TRBV29-1
TGCAGCGTACAGGGTCCAGAAGCTTTCTTT
CSVQGPEAFF
>.|TRBJ2-7|many|TRBV2
TGTGCCAGCATTGGAGGCGCCCCCTCCTACGAGCAGTACTTC
CASIGGAPSYEQYF
>.|TRBJ2-3|many|TRBV7-2
TGTGCCAGCAGCGGGTACACAGATACGCAGTATTTT
CASSGYTDTQYF
>TRBD2|TRBJ2-1|many|TRBV29-1
TGCAGCGCCCATCGCCGGGAGGGCTACAATGAGCAGTTCTTC
CSAHRREGYNEQFF
>TRBD1|TRBJ2-7|many|TRBV28
TGTGCCAGCAGTTCCCAGGGGGCGCATAACTACGAGCAGTACTTC
CASSSQGAHNYEQYF
>TRBD2|TRBJ2-5|many|TRBV28
TGTGCCAGCAGTTTAGGGGGACTAGGGTATCAAGAGACCCAGTACTTC
CASSLGGLGYQETQYF
>TRBD2|TRBJ2-3|.|TRBV19
TGTGCCAGTAGTATGGGCAGCGGGGGCAGCACAGATACGCAGTATTTT
CASSMGSGGSTDTQYF
>.|TRBJ2-7|.|TRBV20-1
TGCAGTGCTAGAGATGTCCTACTCCAGGGCTACGAGCAGTACTTC
CSARDVLLQGYEQYF
>.|TRBJ1-1|.|TRBV20-1
TGCAGTGCTGGCCGACTTGGGACAAACACTGAAGCTTTCTTT
CSAGRLGTNTEAFF
>TRBD2|TRBJ2-1|few|TRBV2
TGTGCCAGCTTACGAGATCGCGGGAGGGCCGGTGAGCAGTTCTTC
CASLRDRGRAGEQFF
>TRBD1|TRBJ2-7|.|TRBV6-2/TRBV6-3
TGTGCCAGTAGGACAGGGGGGATCGACGAGCAGTACTTC
CASRTGGIDEQYF
>.|TRBJ2-7|.|TRBV9
TGTGCCAGCAGCGTAGCCCCGATACAGGGCTACGAGCAGTACTTC
CASSVAPIQGYEQYF
>.|TRBJ2-5|few|TRBV2
TGTGCCAGCAGTACCGGTGCAGGCCAAGAGACCCAGTACTTC
CASSTGAGQETQYF
>TRBD2|TRBJ2-7|many|TRBV28
TGTGCCAGCACCTTAGCGGGGAGGACCTCATATGGATACGAGCAGTACTTC
CASTLAGRTSYGYEQYF
>TRBD2|TRBJ2-3|once|TRBV3-1
TGTGCCAGCAGCCAAGTCTTGAGCGGGAGCTTGGCAGATACGCAGTATTTT
CASSQVLSGSLADTQYF
>TRBD2|TRBJ2-1|many|TRBV5-1
TGCGCCAGCAGCTTGTTATCGGGGGGGGAGTACAATGAGCAGTTCTTC
CASSLLSGGEYNEQFF
>.|TRBJ2-7|.|TRBV9
TGTGCCAGCAGCGTAGATGAGGGAGATGGCTCCTACGAGCAGTACTTC
CASSVDEGDGSYEQYF
>.|TRBJ2-7|many|TRBV28
TGTGCCAGCAGTGGCAGCGGCTCCTACGAGCAGTACTTC
CASSGSGSYEQYF
>.|TRBJ2-3|many|TRBV28
TGTGCCAGCACCGTTGTACGAGGGGATACGCAGTATTTT
CASTVVRGDTQYF
>.|TRBJ2-1|few|TRBV7-9
TGTGCCAGCAGCCATAGCGGTGGGGTCAATGAGCAGTTCTTC
CASSHSGGVNEQFF
>TRBD2|TRBJ2-7|.|TRBV5-1
TGCGCCAGCAGCTATAGCGGGACCTACGAGCAGTACTTC
CASSYSGTYEQYF
>.|TRBJ2-5|many|TRBV20-1
TGCAGTGCTAGAGTTCTCACTGGCAACCAAGAGACCCAGTACTTC
CSARVLTGNQETQYF
>TRBD2|TRBJ2-1|many|TRBV3-1
TGTGCCAGCAGCCAACATAGCGGGAGTGTCAATGAGCAGTTCTTC
CASSQHSGSVNEQFF
>.|TRBJ1-2|many|TRBV11-2
TGTGCCAGCAGCTTAGACACGTCGGGGGTAGGTGGCTACACCTTC
CASSLDTSGVGGYTF
>.|TRBJ1-2|.|TRBV5-1
TGCGCCAGCAGCTTGTATGACAGTGGCCACACCTTC
CASSLYDSGHTF
>.|TRBJ2-5|many|TRBV3-1
TGTGCCAGCAGCCAAGATAGGTCCAAGGCGTACCAAGAGACCCAGTACTTC
CASSQDRSKAYQETQYF
>.|TRBJ2-3|many|TRBV5-6
TGTGCCAGCAGCCTGGCCCTCGGGGGACCAGATACGCAGTATTTT
CASSLALGGPDTQYF
>TRBD1|TRBJ2-7|many|TRBV12-3/TRBV12-4
TGTGCCAGCAGTCCACAGGGGGCGGTCTACGAGCAGTACTTC
CASSPQGAVYEQYF
>.|TRBJ2-3|few|TRBV7-8
TGTGCCAGCAGGCAAAAAAGGGGTTCCAGCACAGATACGCAGTATTTT
CASRQKRGSSTDTQYF
>.|TRBJ2-1|.|TRBV3-1
TGTGCCAGCAGCCAAGACGTCGGCTTATACAATGAGCAGTTCTTC
CASSQDVGLYNEQFF
>.|TRBJ2-1|many|TRBV14
TGTGCCAGCAGCCAAGTCCGGAACTACAATGAGCAGTTCTTC
CASSQVRNYNEQFF
>TRBD1|TRBJ2-2|.|TRBV11-2
TGTGCCAGCAGCTTAGCCTCGACAGGGATGGCGGTGTTTTTT
CASSLASTGMAVFF
>TRBD1|TRBJ1-4|few|TRBV28
TGTGCCAGCAGTGCCGGGACAGAGTGGGAAAAACTGTTTTTT
CASSAGTEWEKLFF
>TRBD1|TRBJ1-3|many|TRBV12-3/TRBV12-4
TGTGCCAGCAGTCCGGGGACAGACCTTGGAAACACCATATATTTT
CASSPGTDLGNTIYF
>TRBD2|TRBJ2-7|few|TRBV4-1
TGCGCCAGCAGCACATTTGGGACTAGCGGGAGTGCCTCCTACGAGCAGTACTTC
CASSTFGTSGSASYEQYF
>.|TRBJ1-1|many|TRBV2
TGTGCCAGCAGGAAGACCGTGAACACTGAAGCTTTCTTT
CASRKTVNTEAFF
>TRBD1|TRBJ2-7|few|TRBV14
TGTGCCAGCAGCCCTACCGGGACAGGTTATACCTACGAGCAGTACTTC
CASSPTGTGYTYEQYF
>.|TRBJ1-4|few|TRBV5-8
TGTGCCAGCAGCTCGCGGACTGGAGAAAAACTGTTTTTT
CASSSRTGEKLFF
>TRBD2|TRBJ2-1|.|TRBV10-2
TGCGCCAGCAGATTTTCGGGACTAGCGGGAGGTACGCACAATGAGCAGTTCTTC
CASRFSGLAGGTHNEQFF